One and the same sample provided the 27 T cell receptor beta chains below, sequenced in a study of CD8+ T cells in alopecia areata. Extracted RNA was reverse transcribed into cDNA, the sequencing template. Repertoires were generated with immunoSEQ multiplex PCR, while TCRdb's copy carries only in-frame clones and drops some. The repertoire has about 69,000 clones, approximately 60% of them found once; the top ten carry approximately 15%. The sequencing used CD8+ T cells sorted from blood, collected at week 0. These receptors were collected from a human donor with alopecia areata.

This clone was detected only a few times. The gene calls are TRBV27 and TRBJ1-2; 8 positions agree with TRBD1. The length of the CDR3 is 14 residues. V was pared by 5 bases and J by 4 bases, with 6 bases of the junction left unmatched. Germline assignment: CDR1 MNHEY and CDR2 SMNVEV (reference sequence). CDR3 protein: CASSRQGHLYGYTF. DNA for the CDR3: TGTGCCAGCAGTCGACAGGGGCACCTCTATGGCTACACCTTC.

The V call is TRBV6-1, the J call TRBJ2-4, with TRBD1 matching over 8 bases. Unmatched junction bases numbered 16, after V lost 0 bases and J lost 15 bases. This CDR3 comprises 16 residues. From germline, CDR1 is MNHNS and CDR2 SASEGT. The CDR3 nucleotides read TGTGCCAGCAGTGAAGCGCAGCCGGGACAGGCCTTGTTAGGGTACTTC. Its protein product is CASSEAQPGQALLGYF.

The genes are TRBV27 and TRBJ2-7; the D is unclear. This CDR3 spans 14 amino acids. Looked up from germline, CDR1 is MNHEY and CDR2 is SMNVEV (reference sequence). V was trimmed by 0 bases and J by 0 bases, leaving 6 bases between them. As DNA, the CDR3 is TGTGCCAGCAGTTTATCGGGGAACTCCTACGAGCAGTACTTC. Its protein is CASSLSGNSYEQYF.

The chain joins TRBV7-6 to TRBJ2-7; 10 positions agree with TRBD1. Trimming took 5 bases from V and 3 from J; bases not matched to a gene: 7. The CDR3 loop spans 15 amino acids. Germline values: CDR1 SGHVS, CDR2 FNYEAQ. CDR3 in amino acids: CASSDTGTGVYEQYF. The CDR3 DNA reads TGTGCCAGCAGCGATACCGGGACAGGGGTCTACGAGCAGTACTTC.

The chain carries TRBV9 and TRBJ2-1, with 10 bases that match TRBD2. CDR3 length: 15 amino acids. V gave up 0 bases and J gave up 8 bases; unmatched junction bases: 5. The germline V gene has CDR1 SGDLS and CDR2 YYNGEE. CDR3: CASSVAAGGRDEQFF. The CDR3 DNA is TGTGCCAGCAGCGTAGCAGCGGGAGGGCGGGATGAGCAGTTCTTC.

This rearrangement joins TRBV29-1 to TRBJ1-2, with D unclear. Germline V gives CDR1 SQVTM, CDR2 ANQGSEA. With 1 base removed from V and 5 bases from J, the gap between germline ends came to 11 bases. This CDR3 has 13 amino acids. CDR3 sequence (DNA): TGCAGCGTTGAAGGGCAGGCGGGGTATGGCTACACCTTC. This translates into CSVEGQAGYGYTF.

The rearrangement uses TRBV29-1 and TRBJ1-2, with D unresolved. The CDR3 runs 16 residues. Trimming took 6 bases from V and 4 from J, leaving 24 bases between them. Germline V gives CDR1 SQVTM, CDR2 ANQGSEA. Here the CDR3 reads CSVAEVPPTMSYGYTF. The CDR3, as DNA: TGCAGCGTGGCAGAGGTTCCCCCCACAATGAGCTATGGCTACACCTTC. Using reference TRBV29-1 and TRBJ1-2 for the parts outside the CDR3, the full variable domain is SAVISQKPSRDICQRGTSLTIQCQVDSQVTMMFWYRQQPGQSLTLIATANQGSEATYESGFVIDKFPISRPNLTFSTLTVSNMSPEDSSIYLCSVAEVPPTMSYGYTFGSGTRLTVV.

This clone was observed a few times. The CDR3 DNA follows: TGTGCCTGGGGGGAAGAGACCCAGTACTTC. It specifies CAWGEETQYF. This rearrangement joins TRBV30 to TRBJ2-5; no clear D gene. Germline V gives CDR1 GTSNPN, CDR2 SVGIG (reference sequence). V lost 5 bases, J lost 3 bases, and 4 bases lay in between. The CDR3 runs to 10 residues. The whole variable domain, remainder taken from reference TRBV30 and TRBJ2-5, is SQTIHQWPATLVQPVGSPLSLECTVEGTSNPNLYWYRQAAGRGLQLLFYSVGIGQISSEVPQNLSASRPQDRQFILSSKKLLLSDSGFYLCAWGEETQYFGPGTRLLVL.

The chain has TRBV30 and TRBJ2-1; unclear D gene. The length of the CDR3 is 14 residues. Germline V gives CDR1 GTSNPN, CDR2 SVGIG (reference sequence). The V and J ends lost 8 bases and 0 bases respectively, with 14 bases between them. DNA of the CDR3: TGTGCCGGGCTTTTAAGTAGCTCCTACAATGAGCAGTTCTTC. Its translation: CAGLLSSSYNEQFF.

The genes are TRBV9 and TRBJ2-1, with 11 bases identical to TRBD1. The J segment lost 8 bases and the V segment lost 4 bases, leaving 8 bases of the junction unmatched. Germline CDR1 is SGDLS and CDR2 is YYNGEE. The CDR3 loop spans 15 amino acids. Here the CDR3 DNA reads TGTGCCAGCAGCACTCGGACAGGGGGCGGCTATGAGCAGTTCTTC. This sequence encodes CASSTRTGGGYEQFF.

V usage is TRBV27 and J usage is TRBJ1-2; TRBD1 aligns across 11 bases. Germline V gives CDR1 MNHEY, CDR2 SMNVEV (reference sequence). The CDR3 consists of 14 residues. V dropped 5 bases and J dropped 4; count of bases not matched to a gene: 3. DNA of the CDR3: TGTGCCAGCAGTGGAGGACAGGGGGCCTATGGCTACACCTTC. It encodes CASSGGQGAYGYTF.

V and J are TRBV28 and TRBJ2-1, with 8 bases that match TRBD1. The junction had 12 bases not matched to a gene; V was cut back by 6 bases and J by 5 bases. CDR3 length equals 16 residues. CDR1 and CDR2 from the germline V gene are MDHEN and SYDVKM. This chain's CDR3 is CASRPSWTGRNNEQFF. Written as DNA, the CDR3 is TGTGCCAGCAGACCGTCTTGGACAGGGCGAAACAATGAGCAGTTCTTC.

In its sample, this clone was seen once. Other DNA sequences in this sample translate to the same CDR3. The chain joins TRBV4-3 to TRBJ1-2, with D unresolved. Per germline, CDR1 LGHNA and CDR2 YSLEER. CDR3 length: 14 amino acids. Trimming removed 0 bases from V and 3 bases from J, with 8 bases in between. Here the CDR3 DNA reads TGCGCCAGCAGCCAAGATTCGGGGTACTATGGCTACACCTTC. Its translation is CASSQDSGYYGYTF.

The chain has TRBV4-1 and TRBJ1-1; D unresolved. CDR1 is MGHRA, CDR2 YSYEKL, per germline. Trimming stripped 0 bases from V and 0 bases from J, with 20 bases between. The CDR3 consists of 19 residues. The DNA for the CDR3 is TGCGCCAGCAGCCAAGATGTAAAGTACAGCGACCCCATGAACACTGAAGCTTTCTTT. Translating gives CASSQDVKYSDPMNTEAFF.

The chain carries TRBV5-6 and TRBJ2-7, with D unclear. Germline CDR1 and CDR2: SGHDT and YYEEEE. Trimming removed 2 bases from V and 0 bases from J, with 12 bases in between. This CDR3 has 15 residues. CDR3 residues: CASSFQLDTSYEQYF. CDR3 in DNA: TGTGCCAGCAGCTTTCAGTTAGACACCTCCTACGAGCAGTACTTC.

The chain links TRBV5-1 to TRBJ2-3, with TRBD2 identical over 9 bases. The V segment lost 0 bases and the J segment 3 bases; nucleotides outside the gene matches: 5. CDR1 and CDR2 from the germline V gene are SGHRS and YFSETQ. There are 16 residues in the CDR3. The CDR3 loop reads CASSLEASGVTDTQYF. CDR3 nucleotide sequence: TGCGCCAGCAGCTTGGAGGCTAGCGGGGTAACAGATACGCAGTATTTT.

The CDR3: CASSLGTTAYNEQFF. CDR3 nucleotides: TGCGCCAGCAGCCTTGGGACTACAGCCTACAATGAGCAGTTCTTC. This chain uses TRBV5-1 with TRBJ2-1; 7 nucleotides align to TRBD2. The CDR3 has 15 residues. Germline V lookup: CDR1 SGHRS, CDR2 YFSETQ. V shed 4 bases and J 2 bases; nucleotides not matched to a gene: 6.

The rearrangement uses TRBV29-1 and TRBJ2-7; perhaps D is TRBD1 or TRBD2 (5 bases each). V was cut by 6 bases and J by 6 bases, with 21 bases left in between. The CDR3 is made up of 14 amino acids. Germline values: CDR1 SQVTM, CDR2 ANQGSEA. CDR3 in DNA: TGCAGCGTCTTAACCGGGACGGCGCTCGCCGAGCAGTACTTC. It translates to CSVLTGTALAEQYF.

The V and J genes are TRBV29-1 and TRBJ2-3, with 14 bases identical to TRBD2. V dropped 6 bases and J dropped 3; count of bases not matched to a gene: 5. This CDR3 has 15 residues. CDR1 is SQVTM, CDR2 ANQGSEA, per germline. CDR3: CSVAGLAGATDTQYF. The CDR3 DNA is TGCAGCGTCGCGGGACTAGCGGGGGCAACAGATACGCAGTATTTT.

The chain has TRBV27 and TRBJ2-5; D may be TRBD1 (6 bases). The germline gives CDR1 MNHEY, CDR2 SMNVEV (reference sequence). Trimming removed 4 bases at V and 5 bases at J, with 14 bases between. The CDR3 has 14 residues. As DNA, the CDR3 is TGTGCCAGCAGTTCAACAGGGTTTGGGGAGACCCAGTACTTC. Protein product: CASSSTGFGETQYF.

CDR3 coding DNA: TGTGCCAGCAGCCCCCGGACAGTTTCAAACACCGGGGAGCTGTTTTTT. It encodes CASSPRTVSNTGELFF. This chain uses TRBV28 with TRBJ2-2, with D tentatively TRBD1 (6 bases). The V gene lost 6 bases and the J gene lost 2 bases, with 16 bases spanning the gap. The CDR3 extends over 16 amino acids. Germline loops: CDR1 MDHEN, CDR2 SYDVKM.

The CDR3 DNA reads as TGTGCCTGGAGTTTTTCGAGCGGGAACTACGAGCAGTACTTC. Translated, it gives CAWSFSSGNYEQYF. V and J are TRBV30 and TRBJ2-7; 7 bases agree with TRBD2. V was pared by 2 bases and J by 3 bases, with 7 bases of the junction left unmatched. The CDR3 is 14 residues long. Germline loops: CDR1 GTSNPN, CDR2 SVGIG (reference sequence).

The chain combines TRBV29-1 with TRBJ2-2; D could derive from TRBD1 or TRBD2 (6 bases each). Germline CDR1 is SQVTM and CDR2 is ANQGSEA. Trimming shortened V by 1 base and J by 6 bases, and 12 bases separated the two germline ends. The CDR3 covers 14 residues. The CDR3 nucleotides read TGCAGCGTTGAAGCGGGGGCAGCCCCCGGGGAGCTGTTTTTT. Residues: CSVEAGAAPGELFF.

This clone was seen only a few times. The chain is built from TRBV7-9 and TRBJ1-5; no clear D gene. The germline V gene encodes CDR1 SEHNR and CDR2 FQNEAQ (reference sequence). CDR3 length equals 14 residues. The germline V and J ends were trimmed by 1 base and 7 bases, with 11 bases remaining between them. The DNA for the CDR3 is TGTGCCAGCAGCTTAGACGGCCAGCGGCAGCCCCAGCATTTT. It specifies CASSLDGQRQPQHF.

By sample share, this clone is medium-sized (0.01 to 0.1%). This sequence joins TRBV11-2 and TRBJ2-1; 10 positions agree with TRBD2. The CDR3 has 17 residues. The germline gives CDR1 SGHAT, CDR2 FQNNGV. J was trimmed by 9 bases and V by 1 base; bases with no gene match: 12. The CDR3 nucleotides are TGTGCCAGCAGCTTAGTTCTTCCGGGACTAGCGAGTGGTGAGCAGTTCTTC. Amino acids: CASSLVLPGLASGEQFF.

The chain uses TRBV5-1 and TRBJ1-2, with no clear D. Deletions cut 1 base from V and 5 bases from J, with 15 bases between. This CDR3 has 15 amino acids. Germline values: CDR1 SGHRS, CDR2 YFSETQ. In DNA, the CDR3 is TGCGCCAGCAGCTTGTGGGTAGGGAGGCGTTATGGCTACACCTTC. Amino acids: CASSLWVGRRYGYTF.

J is TRBJ2-7 and V is TRBV7-9; 7 nucleotides agree with TRBD2. CDR1 and CDR2 (germline): SEHNR, FQNEAQ (reference sequence). CDR3 size: 12 residues. V trimming: 5 bases; J trimming: 6 bases; junction bases outside the gene matches: 4. The chain's CDR3 is CASSPTGGEQYF. In DNA, the CDR3 is TGTGCCAGCAGCCCGACGGGGGGCGAGCAGTACTTC.